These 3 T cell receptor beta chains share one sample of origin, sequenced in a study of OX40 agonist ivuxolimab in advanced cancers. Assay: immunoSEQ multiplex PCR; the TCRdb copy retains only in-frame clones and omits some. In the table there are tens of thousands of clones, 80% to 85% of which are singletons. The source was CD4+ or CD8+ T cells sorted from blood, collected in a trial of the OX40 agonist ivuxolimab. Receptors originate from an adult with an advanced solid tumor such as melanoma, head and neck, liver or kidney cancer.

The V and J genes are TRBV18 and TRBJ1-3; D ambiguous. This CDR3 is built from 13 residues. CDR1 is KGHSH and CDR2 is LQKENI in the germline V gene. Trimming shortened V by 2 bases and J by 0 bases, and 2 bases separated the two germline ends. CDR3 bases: TGTGCCAGCTCACCAAGCTCTGGAAACACCATATATTTT. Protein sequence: CASSPSSGNTIYF.

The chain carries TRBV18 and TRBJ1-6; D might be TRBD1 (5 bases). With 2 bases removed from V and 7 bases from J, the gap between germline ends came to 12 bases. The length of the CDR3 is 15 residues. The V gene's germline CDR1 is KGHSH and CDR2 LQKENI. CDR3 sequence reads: CASSPAGRENSPLHF. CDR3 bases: TGTGCCAGCTCACCAGCAGGGAGGGAAAATTCACCCCTCCACTTT.

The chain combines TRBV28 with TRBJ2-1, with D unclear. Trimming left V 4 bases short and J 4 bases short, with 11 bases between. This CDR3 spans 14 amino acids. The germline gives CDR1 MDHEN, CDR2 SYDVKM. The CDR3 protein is CASSSALLYNEQFF. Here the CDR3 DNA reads TGTGCCAGCAGTTCAGCCCTACTTTACAATGAGCAGTTCTTC.